This TCR beta chain was recorded in a study of cytomegalovirus exposure and HLA in healthy donors. A remark on this clone: The junction shows a germline mismatch at one end, possibly a read error. Other DNA sequences from this sample encode an identical CDR3 as well.

In germline, CDR1 is SGHVS, CDR2 FQNEAQ. The CDR3 contains 15 residues. The table came from immunoSEQ multiplex PCR; TCRdb's copy has only in-frame clones and leaves some out. The table includes 220,000 or so clones, 80% to 95% detected once. The sample was PBMCs. The rearrangement uses TRBV7-8 and TRBJ1-2; D gene unclear. The source is a woman between 18 and 29 years old in good health and CMV-seronegative. This chain's CDR3 is CASSPRRGSDYGYTF. CDR3 in DNA: TGTGCCAGCAGCCCACGGCGAGGGTCGGACTATGGCTACACTTTC.